Here is one T cell receptor (beta chain) with its context. The antigen is undetermined. A multiplex PCR was run with 60 Vbeta primers and 13 Jbeta primers. Only in-frame clones appear in the TCRdb table, and some are missing; sequencing was by immunoSEQ multiplex PCR. The sample contains some 96,000 clones, roughly three quarters of which appear only once. The sample belongs to a study of cytomegalovirus exposure and HLA in healthy donors. Across the study: A data release that came early held approximately 92 million unique TCRs from HLA-typed donors.

Whole-study results and caveats: Trimming of TCR beta V- and J-genes showed a link, identified in a later analysis, to a missense DCLRE1C variant.

V trimming: 10 bases; J trimming: 1 base; junction bases outside the gene matches: 4. The germline gives CDR1 MNHEY, CDR2 SMNVEV (reference sequence). This CDR3 comprises 13 residues. Sample: PBMCs. The chain links TRBV27 to TRBJ2-3, with 8 bases matching TRBD2. This receptor was taken from a man aged 40-55 years in good health and CMV-seronegative. The CDR3 DNA is TGTGCCACCCGGCGGGGGGGCACAGATACGCAGTATTTT. Amino acids: CATRRGGTDTQYF.